This T cell receptor (beta chain) was identified in a study of blood T cell repertoires in COVID-19. Study-wide context: From the United States, Italy and Spain came samples of acute and convalescent COVID-19.

Germline V CDR1 and CDR2: MNHEY, SVGAGI. Deletions cut 4 bases from V and 2 bases from J, with 3 bases between. The CDR3 runs 11 residues. How the authors handled the data: The authors estimated nucleated cell counts from reference gene primer amplification. The method was immunoSEQ multiplex PCR; TCRdb's version includes in-frame clones alone and lacks a portion of them. The D gene and trimming were derived from the DNA, and the V and J assignments and clone size from that table. Here the sample spans some 45,000 clones, 70% to 90% being singletons. Material: peripheral blood. This sequence was found in a human donor in a cohort sampled during active COVID-19. V is TRBV6-5 and J is TRBJ2-7; D gene ambiguous. As DNA, the CDR3 is TGTGCCAGCAGTTCAACCTACGAGCAGTACTTC. As protein: CASSSTYEQYF.